The 21 T cell receptor beta chains listed next were all sequenced from one sample in a study of blood T cell repertoires in COVID-19. Profiled with immunoSEQ multiplex PCR; TCRdb holds only in-frame clones, not every one. Of about 28,000 clones detected, about 85% appear once; the ten largest clones hold 20% to 30%. The sequenced material came from peripheral blood. These receptors all stem from a human donor in a cohort sampled during active COVID-19.

J is TRBJ2-1 and V is TRBV18; TRBD2 is a possible D gene (7 bases). The CDR3 extends over 14 amino acids. Trimming took off 4 bases at V and 10 bases at J, with 17 bases between the two ends. Germline loops: CDR1 KGHSH, CDR2 LQKENI. The CDR3 spells CASSQGGSKAEQFF. CDR3 in DNA: TGTGCCAGCTCACAGGGGGGGTCCAAAGCCGAGCAGTTCTTC.

The CDR3 here is CASSPLRLAGFGFQETQYF. The CDR3 DNA follows: TGCGCCAGCAGCCCTCTAAGACTAGCGGGGTTCGGGTTCCAAGAGACCCAGTACTTC. The chain recombines TRBV4-3 with TRBJ2-5; 11 bases agree with TRBD2. The CDR3 has 19 residues. J lost 1 base, V lost 4 bases, and 14 bases had no gene match. Germline CDR1 and CDR2: LGHNA and YSLEER.

The chain has TRBV7-2 and TRBJ1-2, with D unclear. V was cut by 4 bases and J by 4 bases, with 16 bases left in between. CDR3 size: 15 residues. CDR1 and CDR2 (germline): SGHTA, FQGNSA. The CDR3 DNA sequence: TGTGCCAGCAGCTCCGATAGGCGGGGATCCTATGGCTACACCTTC. This encodes CASSSDRRGSYGYTF.

V usage is TRBV18 and J usage is TRBJ2-7; unclear D gene. V lost 4 bases, J lost 2 bases, and 15 bases lay in between. Germline values: CDR1 KGHSH, CDR2 LQKENI. The length of the CDR3 is 15 residues. DNA for the CDR3: TGTGCCAGCTCACAACAGAACTCGGCCGCCTACGAGCAGTACTTC. It encodes CASSQQNSAAYEQYF.

CDR3 in DNA: TGTGCCAGCAGTTATGGCCTTGTGAACTATGGCTACACCTTC. Its translation is CASSYGLVNYGYTF. J is TRBJ1-2 and V is TRBV6-5; D ambiguous. Trimming removed 3 bases from V and 2 bases from J, with 10 bases in between. Germline V gene data show CDR1 as MNHEY and CDR2 as SVGAGI. The CDR3 extends over 14 amino acids.

Concerning this clone: One end of the junction is discordant with germline, which a read error may explain. Other DNA variants within this sample encode the same CDR3. The rearrangement joins TRBV5-1 to TRBJ2-7, with a tentative D call TRBD1 (6 bases). CDR3 length equals 15 residues. Germline V gives CDR1 SGHRS, CDR2 YFSETQ. The CDR3 loop reads CASSLAPGQSYEQYF. The CDR3 DNA reads TGCGCCAGTAGCTTGGCTCCGGGACAAAGCTACGAGCAGTACTTC.

The V call is TRBV13, the J call TRBJ2-7; 11 positions match TRBD1. The junction had 3 bases not matched to a gene; V was cut back by 4 bases and J by 1 base. The CDR3 is 15 residues long. Germline V CDR1 and CDR2: PRHDT, FYEKMQ (reference sequence). The CDR3 region is CASSSGQGASYEQYF. CDR3 in DNA: TGTGCCAGCAGCTCTGGACAGGGGGCATCCTACGAGCAGTACTTC.

V and J are TRBV29-1 and TRBJ2-5; D may be TRBD2 (6 bases). V shed 8 bases and J shed 5 bases, with 12 bases lying between them. The CDR3 runs to 11 residues. Germline V gives CDR1 SQVTM, CDR2 ANQGSEA. CDR3 nucleotides: TGCAGCTCGGGGGTGGGCGAGACCCAGTACTTC. This codes for CSSGVGETQYF.

The gene calls are TRBV10-3 and TRBJ2-3, with 9 nucleotides matching TRBD2. The J segment lost 2 bases and the V segment lost 8 bases, leaving 2 bases of the junction unmatched. CDR3 length equals 13 residues. Germline assignment: CDR1 ENHRY and CDR2 SYGVKD. For the CDR3, the DNA is TGTGCCATCCGCGGGGGGGACACAGATACGCAGTATTTT. Encoded protein: CAIRGGDTDTQYF.

V gene TRBV7-9 combines with J gene TRBJ2-7, with a weak D call TRBD2 (5 bases). The CDR3 has 14 amino acids. Between the trimmed V and J ends, which lost 4 bases and 0 bases, there was a span of 10 bases. Germline assignment: CDR1 SEHNR and CDR2 FQNEAQ (reference sequence). The CDR3 sequence: CASSSRTGSYEQYF. The CDR3 DNA is TGTGCCAGCAGCTCCAGGACTGGCTCCTACGAGCAGTACTTC. Full variable domain (missing parts from reference TRBV7-9 and TRBJ2-7): DTGVSQNPRHKITKRGQNVTFRCDPISEHNRLYWYRQTLGQGPEFLTYFQNEAQLEKSRLLSDRFSAERPKGSFSTLEIQRTEQGDSAMYLCASSSRTGSYEQYFGPGTRLTVT.

The J gene is TRBJ1-6, the V gene TRBV12-3 or TRBV12-4, with 7 bases identical to TRBD1. This CDR3 is 12 amino acids long. The CDR3 is CAIGDSNSPLHF. The CDR3 DNA reads TGTGCTATCGGGGACAGTAATTCACCCCTCCACTTT.

This chain joins TRBV15 and TRBJ2-1; TRBD1 is a possible D gene (5 bases). Trimming stripped 6 bases from V and 0 bases from J, with 6 bases between. The CDR3 consists of 13 residues. Germline V lookup: CDR1 LNHNV, CDR2 YYDKDF (reference sequence). CDR3 region: CATRQDSYNEQFF. In nucleotides, the CDR3 is TGTGCCACCAGACAGGACTCCTACAATGAGCAGTTCTTC.

The chain uses TRBV19 and TRBJ2-3, with D possibly being TRBD2 (6 bases). This CDR3 is built from 13 residues. From germline, CDR1 is LNHDA and CDR2 SQIVND (reference sequence). The V gene lost 6 bases and the J gene lost 1 base, with 8 bases spanning the gap. The CDR3 protein is CASRGGGTDTQYF. The CDR3, as DNA: TGTGCCAGTAGGGGCGGGGGCACAGATACGCAGTATTTT. The full variable domain, its missing parts supplied by reference TRBV19 and TRBJ2-3, is DGGITQSPKYLFRKEGQNVTLSCEQNLNHDAMYWYRQDPGQGLRLIYYSQIVNDFQKGDIAEGYSVSREKKESFPLTVTSAQKNPTAFYLCASRGGGTDTQYFGPGTRLTVL.

V and J are TRBV13 and TRBJ2-5; D call uncertain. Trimming took 3 bases from V and 4 from J, leaving 3 bases between them. This CDR3 comprises 11 residues. Germline V gives CDR1 PRHDT, CDR2 FYEKMQ (reference sequence). In nucleotides, the CDR3 is TGTGCCAGCAGCTTCAGAGAGACCCAGTACTTC. Translated: CASSFRETQYF.

The chain has TRBV9 and TRBJ1-1; the D gene is possibly TRBD1 (6 bases). The V end lost 5 bases, the J end lost 11 bases, and 28 bases lay between the germline ends. Germline CDR1 is SGDLS and CDR2 is YYNGEE. This CDR3 region has 16 residues. CDR3 nucleotides: TGTGCCAGCAGTTCTACCCCCGGGACAATGGGACCGGTGGCTTTCTTT. Translation: CASSSTPGTMGPVAFF.

This clone was counted only a few times. The chain joins TRBV2 to TRBJ1-5; D ambiguous. Germline loops: CDR1 SNHLY, CDR2 FYNNEI. The CDR3 has 15 amino acids. The V and J ends lost 4 bases and 2 bases respectively, with 12 bases between them. The CDR3, as DNA: TGTGCCAGCAGTGTCCGGGAGGGTGGCAATCAGCCCCAGCATTTT. Protein product: CASSVREGGNQPQHF. Based on the CDR3 plus reference TRBV2 and TRBJ1-5, the full variable domain is EPEVTQTPSHQVTQMGQEVILRCVPISNHLYFYWYRQILGQKVEFLVSFYNNEISEKSEIFDDQFSVERPDGSNFTLKIRSTKLEDSAMYFCASSVREGGNQPQHFGDGTRLSIL.

The chain links TRBV24-1 to TRBJ2-7; a possible D gene is TRBD1 (5 bases). The V end lost 2 bases, the J end lost 3 bases, and 16 bases lay between the germline ends. The CDR3 totals 16 residues. Germline V gene data show CDR1 as KGHDR and CDR2 as SFDVKD. CDR3 region: CATSDSAPAGIYEQYF. The CDR3, as DNA: TGTGCCACCAGTGATTCCGCGCCGGCAGGGATCTACGAGCAGTACTTC.

The chain combines TRBV5-5 with TRBJ1-2; 7 bases map to TRBD1. Germline lookup yields CDR1 SGHKS and CDR2 YYEKEE (reference sequence). The CDR3 loop spans 15 amino acids. V lost 6 bases to trimming and J lost 8 bases; unmatched junction nucleotides: 16. The CDR3 DNA follows: TGTGCCAGCAACACGGCACAGGGGAGCTGGGGGGGCTACACCTTC. Its protein product is CASNTAQGSWGGYTF.

The J gene is TRBJ2-7, the V gene TRBV9, with 10 bases matching TRBD2. Germline V gene sequence: CDR1 SGDLS, CDR2 YYNGEE. The ends lost 3 bases at V and 1 base at J; junction bases unmatched: 7. The CDR3 has 16 residues. The CDR3 region has the DNA TGTGCCAGCAGCGCAGGGGGTAGCGGGGGGTCCTACGAGCAGTACTTC. As protein: CASSAGGSGGSYEQYF.

V gene TRBV7-2 combines with J gene TRBJ2-7, with D perhaps matching TRBD1 (5 bases). The CDR3 has 15 residues. CDR1 is SGHTA, CDR2 FQGNSA, per germline. V lost 1 base and J 2 bases, leaving 12 bases between the germline ends. CDR3 residues: CASSLGNRFPYEQYF. The CDR3 bases are TGTGCCAGCAGCTTAGGGAACAGGTTCCCCTACGAGCAGTACTTC.

This sequence joins TRBV21-1 and TRBJ1-1; the DNA was not compared with TRBD1, the D call given in the table. TRBV21-1 is assigned pseudogene status. This CDR3 has 13 residues. The CDR3 DNA reads TGTGCCAGGGCACAGGGGGGGGACACTGAAGCTTTCTTT. Amino acid sequence: CARAQGGDTEAFF.